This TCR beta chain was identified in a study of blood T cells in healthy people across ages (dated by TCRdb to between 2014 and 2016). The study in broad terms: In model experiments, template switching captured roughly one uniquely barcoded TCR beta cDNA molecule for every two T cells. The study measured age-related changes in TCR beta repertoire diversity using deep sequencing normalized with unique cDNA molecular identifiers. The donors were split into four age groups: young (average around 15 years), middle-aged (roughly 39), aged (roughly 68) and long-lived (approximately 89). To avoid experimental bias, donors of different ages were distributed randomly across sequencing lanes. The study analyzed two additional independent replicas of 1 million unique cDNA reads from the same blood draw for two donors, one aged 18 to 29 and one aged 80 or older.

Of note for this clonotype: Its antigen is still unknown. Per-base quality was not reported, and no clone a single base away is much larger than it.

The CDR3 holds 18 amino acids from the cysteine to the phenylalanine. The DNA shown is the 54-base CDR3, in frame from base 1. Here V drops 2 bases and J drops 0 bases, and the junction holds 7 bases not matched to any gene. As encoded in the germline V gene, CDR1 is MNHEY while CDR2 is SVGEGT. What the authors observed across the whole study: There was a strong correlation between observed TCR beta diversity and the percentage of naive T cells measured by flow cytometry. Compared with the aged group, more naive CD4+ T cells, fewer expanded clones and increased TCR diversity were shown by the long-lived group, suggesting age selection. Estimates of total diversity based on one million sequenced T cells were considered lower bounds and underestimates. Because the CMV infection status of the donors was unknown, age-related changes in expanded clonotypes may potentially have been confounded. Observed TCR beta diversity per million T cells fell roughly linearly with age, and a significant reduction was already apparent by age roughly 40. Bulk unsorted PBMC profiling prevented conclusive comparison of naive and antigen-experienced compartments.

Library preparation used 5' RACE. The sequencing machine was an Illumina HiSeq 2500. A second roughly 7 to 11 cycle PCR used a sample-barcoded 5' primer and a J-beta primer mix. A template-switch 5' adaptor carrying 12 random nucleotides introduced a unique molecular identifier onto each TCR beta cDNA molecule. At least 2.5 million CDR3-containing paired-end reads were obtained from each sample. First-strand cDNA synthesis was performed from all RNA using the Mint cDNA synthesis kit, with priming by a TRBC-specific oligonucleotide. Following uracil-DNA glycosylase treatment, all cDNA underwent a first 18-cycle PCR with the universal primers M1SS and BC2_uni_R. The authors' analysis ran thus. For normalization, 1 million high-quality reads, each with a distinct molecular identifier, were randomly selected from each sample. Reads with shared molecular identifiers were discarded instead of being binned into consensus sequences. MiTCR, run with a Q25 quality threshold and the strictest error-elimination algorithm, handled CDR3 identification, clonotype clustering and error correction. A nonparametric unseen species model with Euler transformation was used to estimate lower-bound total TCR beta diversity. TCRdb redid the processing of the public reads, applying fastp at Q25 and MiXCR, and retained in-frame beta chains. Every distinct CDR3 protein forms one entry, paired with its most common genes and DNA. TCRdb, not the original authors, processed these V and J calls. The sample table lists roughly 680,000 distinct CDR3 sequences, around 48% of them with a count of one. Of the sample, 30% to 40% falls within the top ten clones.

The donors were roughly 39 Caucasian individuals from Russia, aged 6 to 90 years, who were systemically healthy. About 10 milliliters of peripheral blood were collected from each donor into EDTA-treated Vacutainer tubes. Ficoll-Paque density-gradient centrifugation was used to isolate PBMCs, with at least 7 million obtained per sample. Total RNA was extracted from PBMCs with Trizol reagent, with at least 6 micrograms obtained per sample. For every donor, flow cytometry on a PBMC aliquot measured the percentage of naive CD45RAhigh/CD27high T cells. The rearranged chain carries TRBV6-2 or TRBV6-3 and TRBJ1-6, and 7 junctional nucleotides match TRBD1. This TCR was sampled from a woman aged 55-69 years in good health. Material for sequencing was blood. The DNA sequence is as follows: TGTGCCAGCAGTTACCTGACAGGGAGGAGCTCCTATAATTCACCCCTCCACTTT. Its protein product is CASSYLTGRSSYNSPLHF.